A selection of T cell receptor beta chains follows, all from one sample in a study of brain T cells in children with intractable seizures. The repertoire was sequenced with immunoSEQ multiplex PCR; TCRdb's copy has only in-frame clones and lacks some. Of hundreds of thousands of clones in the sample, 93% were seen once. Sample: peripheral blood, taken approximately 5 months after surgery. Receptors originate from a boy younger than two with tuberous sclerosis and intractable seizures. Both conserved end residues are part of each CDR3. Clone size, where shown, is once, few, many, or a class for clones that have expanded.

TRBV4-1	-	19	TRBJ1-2	CASSQEGSGSRTGGYGYTF
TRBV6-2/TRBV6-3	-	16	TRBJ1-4	CASSYDNSVQDEKLFF
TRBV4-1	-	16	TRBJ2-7	CASSHRLAGGPHEQYF
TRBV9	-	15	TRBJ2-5	CASSVEGQGRETQYF
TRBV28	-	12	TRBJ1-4	CASRGFNEKLFF
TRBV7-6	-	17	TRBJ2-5	CASSLPYRGRDKETQYF
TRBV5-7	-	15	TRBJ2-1	CASSLLGRPYNEQFF
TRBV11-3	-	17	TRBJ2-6	CASSSGWDSPGANVLTF
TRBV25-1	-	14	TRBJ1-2	CASSEGGQVYGYTF
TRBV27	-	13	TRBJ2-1	CASSLSRGGARFF
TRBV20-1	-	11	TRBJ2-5	CSARDGVTQYF
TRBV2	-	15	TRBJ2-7	CASTRGDVNSYEQYF
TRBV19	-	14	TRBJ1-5	CASSLRDKNQPQHF
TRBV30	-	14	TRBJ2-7	CAWSLEGGSYEQYF
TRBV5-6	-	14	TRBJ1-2	CASSSQQGPYGYTF
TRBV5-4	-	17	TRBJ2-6	CASSFYRGPPGANVLTF
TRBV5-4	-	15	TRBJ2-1	CASSVGQVKQNEQFF
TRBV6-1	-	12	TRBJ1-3	CASSDREGAIYF
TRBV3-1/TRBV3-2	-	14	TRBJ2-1	CASSQEAGGDEQFF
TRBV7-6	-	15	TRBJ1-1	CASSLVSRGAARAFF
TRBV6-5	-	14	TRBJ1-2	CASSPTTGLYGYTF
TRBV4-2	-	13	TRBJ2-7	CASSPGQGGEQYF
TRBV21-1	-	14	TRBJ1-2	CASISPPGTESYTF
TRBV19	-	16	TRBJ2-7	CASSIAINRGYYEQYF
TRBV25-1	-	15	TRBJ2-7	CASSDLGDRGYEQYF
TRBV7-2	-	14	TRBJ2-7	CASRYTGGSYEQYF
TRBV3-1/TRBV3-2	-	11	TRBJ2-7	CASRGGREQYF
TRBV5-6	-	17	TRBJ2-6	CASSLGFLAVGANVLTF
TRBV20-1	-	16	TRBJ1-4	CSASWGQGTTNEKLFF
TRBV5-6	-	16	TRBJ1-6	CASSWTGTSYNSPLHF
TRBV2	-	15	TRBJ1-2	CASSHDRVSSYGYTF
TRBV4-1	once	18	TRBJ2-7	CASSQARQHGLGAYEQYF